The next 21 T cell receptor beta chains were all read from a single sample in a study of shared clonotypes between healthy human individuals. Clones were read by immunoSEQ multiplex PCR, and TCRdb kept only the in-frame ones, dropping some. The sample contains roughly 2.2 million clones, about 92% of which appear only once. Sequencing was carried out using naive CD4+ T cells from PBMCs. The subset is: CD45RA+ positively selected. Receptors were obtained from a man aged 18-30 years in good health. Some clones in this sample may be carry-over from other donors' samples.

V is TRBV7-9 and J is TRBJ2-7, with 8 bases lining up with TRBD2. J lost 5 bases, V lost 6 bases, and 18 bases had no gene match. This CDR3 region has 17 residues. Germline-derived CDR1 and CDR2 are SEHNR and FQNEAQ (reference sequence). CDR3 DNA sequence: TGTGCCAGCAGGGGAGGACAGTTTAGTGGCGGGAGGCACGAGCAGTACTTC. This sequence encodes CASRGGQFSGGRHEQYF. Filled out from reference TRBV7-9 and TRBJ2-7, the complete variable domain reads DTGVSQNPRHKITKRGQNVTFRCDPISEHNRLYWYRQTLGQGPEFLTYFQNEAQLEKSRLLSDRFSAERPKGSFSTLEIQRTEQGDSAMYLCASRGGQFSGGRHEQYFGPGTRLTVT.

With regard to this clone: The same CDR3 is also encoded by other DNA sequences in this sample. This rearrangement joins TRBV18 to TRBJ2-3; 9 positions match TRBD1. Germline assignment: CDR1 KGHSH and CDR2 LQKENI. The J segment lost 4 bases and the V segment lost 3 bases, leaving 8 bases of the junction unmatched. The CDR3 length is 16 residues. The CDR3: CASSPRTGGAADTQYF. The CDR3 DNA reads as TGTGCCAGCTCACCTCGCACAGGGGGCGCCGCAGATACGCAGTATTTT.

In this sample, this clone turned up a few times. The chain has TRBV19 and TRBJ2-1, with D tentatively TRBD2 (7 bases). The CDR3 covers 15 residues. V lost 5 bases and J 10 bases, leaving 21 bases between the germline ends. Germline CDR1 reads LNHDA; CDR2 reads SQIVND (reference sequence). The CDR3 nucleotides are TGTGCCAGTAGTTCGAGGCGGGGGACATGGGAGGAGCAGTTCTTC. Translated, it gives CASSSRRGTWEEQFF.

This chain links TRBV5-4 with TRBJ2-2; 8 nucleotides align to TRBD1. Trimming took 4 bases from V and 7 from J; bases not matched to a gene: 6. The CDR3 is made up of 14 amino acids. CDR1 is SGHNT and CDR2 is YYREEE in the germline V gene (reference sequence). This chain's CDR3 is CASSKDRVLGELFF. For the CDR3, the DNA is TGTGCCAGCAGCAAGGACAGGGTTCTCGGGGAGCTGTTTTTT.

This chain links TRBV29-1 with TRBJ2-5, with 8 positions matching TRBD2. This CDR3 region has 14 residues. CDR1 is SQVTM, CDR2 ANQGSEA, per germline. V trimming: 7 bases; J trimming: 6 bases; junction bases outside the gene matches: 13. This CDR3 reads CSAEGAGVGKTQYF. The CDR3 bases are TGCAGCGCCGAGGGAGCGGGAGTGGGTAAGACCCAGTACTTC.

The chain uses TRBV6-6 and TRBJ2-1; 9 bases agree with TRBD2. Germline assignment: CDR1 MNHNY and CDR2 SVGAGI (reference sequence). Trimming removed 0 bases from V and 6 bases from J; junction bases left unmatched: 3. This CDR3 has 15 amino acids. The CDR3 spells CASSYSLAGSNEQFF. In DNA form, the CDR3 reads TGTGCCAGCAGTTACTCTCTAGCGGGATCCAATGAGCAGTTCTTC.

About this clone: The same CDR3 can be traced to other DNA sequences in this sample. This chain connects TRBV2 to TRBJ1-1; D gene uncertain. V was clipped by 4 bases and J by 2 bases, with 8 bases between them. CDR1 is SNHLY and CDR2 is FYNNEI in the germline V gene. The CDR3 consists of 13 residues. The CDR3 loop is CASSAGVNTEAFF. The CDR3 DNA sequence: TGTGCCAGCAGTGCTGGGGTTAACACTGAAGCTTTCTTT. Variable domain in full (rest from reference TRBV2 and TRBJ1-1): EPEVTQTPSHQVTQMGQEVILRCVPISNHLYFYWYRQILGQKVEFLVSFYNNEISEKSEIFDDQFSVERPDGSNFTLKIRSTKLEDSAMYFCASSAGVNTEAFFGQGTRLTVV.

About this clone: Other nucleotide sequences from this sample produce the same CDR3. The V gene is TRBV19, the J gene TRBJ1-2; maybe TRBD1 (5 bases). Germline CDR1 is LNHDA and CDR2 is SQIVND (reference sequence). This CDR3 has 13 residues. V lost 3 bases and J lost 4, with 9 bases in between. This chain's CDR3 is CASSIGGTYGYTF. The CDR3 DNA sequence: TGTGCCAGTAGTATTGGAGGGACCTATGGCTACACCTTC.

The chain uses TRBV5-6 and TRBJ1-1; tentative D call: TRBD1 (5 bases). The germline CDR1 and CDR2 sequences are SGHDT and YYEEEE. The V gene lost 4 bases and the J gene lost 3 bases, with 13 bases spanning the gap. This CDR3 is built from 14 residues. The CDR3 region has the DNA TGTGCCAGCAGCCCGGGACGGGGGGACACTGAAGCTTTCTTT. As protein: CASSPGRGDTEAFF. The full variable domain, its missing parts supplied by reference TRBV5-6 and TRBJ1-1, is DAGVTQSPTHLIKTRGQQVTLRCSPKSGHDTVSWYQQALGQGPQFIFQYYEEEERQRGNFPDRFSGHQFPNYSSELNVNALLLGDSALYLCASSPGRGDTEAFFGQGTRLTVV.

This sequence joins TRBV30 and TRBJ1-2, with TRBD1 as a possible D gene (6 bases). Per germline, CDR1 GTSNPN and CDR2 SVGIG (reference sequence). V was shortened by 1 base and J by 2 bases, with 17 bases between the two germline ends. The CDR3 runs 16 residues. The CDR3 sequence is CAWSGPHREGNYGYTF. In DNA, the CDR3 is TGTGCCTGGAGTGGACCCCACAGGGAAGGGAACTATGGCTACACCTTC.

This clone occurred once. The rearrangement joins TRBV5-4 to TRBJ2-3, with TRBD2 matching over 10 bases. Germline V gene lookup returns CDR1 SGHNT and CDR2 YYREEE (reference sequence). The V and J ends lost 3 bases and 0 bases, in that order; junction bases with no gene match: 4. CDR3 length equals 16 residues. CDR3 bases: TGTGCCAGCAGCTCGGGACTAGCGTATAGCACAGATACGCAGTATTTT. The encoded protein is CASSSGLAYSTDTQYF.

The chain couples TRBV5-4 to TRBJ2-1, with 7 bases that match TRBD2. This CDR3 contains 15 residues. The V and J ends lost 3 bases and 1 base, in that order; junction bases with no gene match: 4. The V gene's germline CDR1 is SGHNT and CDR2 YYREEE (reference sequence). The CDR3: CASSYAGVSYNEQFF. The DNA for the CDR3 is TGTGCCAGCAGCTACGCGGGAGTTTCCTACAATGAGCAGTTCTTC.

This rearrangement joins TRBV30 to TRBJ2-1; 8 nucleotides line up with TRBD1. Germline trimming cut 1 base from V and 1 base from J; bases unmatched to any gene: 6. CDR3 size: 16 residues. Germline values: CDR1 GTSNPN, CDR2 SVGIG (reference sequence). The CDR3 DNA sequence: TGTGCCTGGAGTGGACAGGGGAAAGATTCCTACAATGAGCAGTTCTTC. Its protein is CAWSGQGKDSYNEQFF.

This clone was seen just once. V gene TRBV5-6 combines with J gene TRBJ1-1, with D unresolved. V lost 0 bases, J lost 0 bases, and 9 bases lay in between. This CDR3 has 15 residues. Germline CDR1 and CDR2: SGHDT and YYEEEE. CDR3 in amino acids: CASSLGAGMNTEAFF. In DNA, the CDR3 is TGTGCCAGCAGCTTGGGCGCAGGTATGAACACTGAAGCTTTCTTT.

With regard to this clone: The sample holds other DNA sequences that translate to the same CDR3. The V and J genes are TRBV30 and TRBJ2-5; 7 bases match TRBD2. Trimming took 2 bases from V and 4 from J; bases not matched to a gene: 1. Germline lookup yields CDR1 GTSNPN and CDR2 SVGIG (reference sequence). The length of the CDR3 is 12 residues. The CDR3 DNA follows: TGTGCCTGGAGTCCGGGGGGAGAGACCCAGTACTTC. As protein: CAWSPGGETQYF.

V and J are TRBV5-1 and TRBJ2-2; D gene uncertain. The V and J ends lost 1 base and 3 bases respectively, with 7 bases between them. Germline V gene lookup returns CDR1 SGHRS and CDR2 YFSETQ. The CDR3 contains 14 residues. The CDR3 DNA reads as TGCGCCAGCAGCTTGATGGACCACACCGGGGAGCTGTTTTTT. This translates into CASSLMDHTGELFF.

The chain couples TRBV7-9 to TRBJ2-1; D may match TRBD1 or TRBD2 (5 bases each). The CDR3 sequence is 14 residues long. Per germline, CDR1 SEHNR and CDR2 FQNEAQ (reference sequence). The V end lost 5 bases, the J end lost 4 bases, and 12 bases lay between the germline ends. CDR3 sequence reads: CASSIRDLYNEQFF. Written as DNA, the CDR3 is TGTGCCAGCAGCATTCGGGACCTATACAATGAGCAGTTCTTC. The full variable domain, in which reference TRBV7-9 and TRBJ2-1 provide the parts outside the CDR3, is DTGVSQNPRHKITKRGQNVTFRCDPISEHNRLYWYRQTLGQGPEFLTYFQNEAQLEKSRLLSDRFSAERPKGSFSTLEIQRTEQGDSAMYLCASSIRDLYNEQFFGPGTRLTVL.

The CDR3 is CASSKQGAYEQYF. In DNA, the CDR3 is TGTGCCAGCAGCAAACAGGGGGCCTACGAGCAGTACTTC. V gene TRBV13 combines with J gene TRBJ2-7, with 8 bases fitting TRBD1. V shed 5 bases and J 2 bases; nucleotides not matched to a gene: 2. This CDR3 is 13 amino acids long. Germline CDR1 reads PRHDT; CDR2 reads FYEKMQ (reference sequence).

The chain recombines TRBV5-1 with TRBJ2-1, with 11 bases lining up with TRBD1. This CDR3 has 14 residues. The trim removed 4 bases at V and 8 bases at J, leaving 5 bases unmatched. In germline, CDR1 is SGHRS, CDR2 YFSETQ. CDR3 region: CASSNRDRGYEQFF. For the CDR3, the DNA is TGCGCCAGCAGCAACCGGGACAGGGGGTATGAGCAGTTCTTC. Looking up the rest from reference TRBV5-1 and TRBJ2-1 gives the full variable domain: KAGVTQTPRYLIKTRGQQVTLSCSPISGHRSVSWYQQTPGQGLQFLFEYFSETQRNKGNFPGRFSGRQFSNSRSEMNVSTLELGDSALYLCASSNRDRGYEQFFGPGTRLTVL.

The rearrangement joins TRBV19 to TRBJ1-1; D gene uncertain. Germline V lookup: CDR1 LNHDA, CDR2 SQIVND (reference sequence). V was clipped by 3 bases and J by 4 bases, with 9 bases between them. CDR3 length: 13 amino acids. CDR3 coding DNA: TGTGCCAGTAGTATTAATGGTTTCACTGAAGCTTTCTTT. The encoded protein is CASSINGFTEAFF. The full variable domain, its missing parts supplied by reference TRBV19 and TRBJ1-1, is DGGITQSPKYLFRKEGQNVTLSCEQNLNHDAMYWYRQDPGQGLRLIYYSQIVNDFQKGDIAEGYSVSREKKESFPLTVTSAQKNPTAFYLCASSINGFTEAFFGQGTRLTVV.

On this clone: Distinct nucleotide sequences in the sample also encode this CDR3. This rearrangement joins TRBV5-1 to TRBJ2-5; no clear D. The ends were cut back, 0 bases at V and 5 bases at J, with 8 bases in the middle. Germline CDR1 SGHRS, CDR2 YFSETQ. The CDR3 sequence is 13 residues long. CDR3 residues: CASSLDSWETQYF. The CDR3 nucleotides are TGCGCCAGCAGCTTGGACTCATGGGAGACCCAGTACTTC.